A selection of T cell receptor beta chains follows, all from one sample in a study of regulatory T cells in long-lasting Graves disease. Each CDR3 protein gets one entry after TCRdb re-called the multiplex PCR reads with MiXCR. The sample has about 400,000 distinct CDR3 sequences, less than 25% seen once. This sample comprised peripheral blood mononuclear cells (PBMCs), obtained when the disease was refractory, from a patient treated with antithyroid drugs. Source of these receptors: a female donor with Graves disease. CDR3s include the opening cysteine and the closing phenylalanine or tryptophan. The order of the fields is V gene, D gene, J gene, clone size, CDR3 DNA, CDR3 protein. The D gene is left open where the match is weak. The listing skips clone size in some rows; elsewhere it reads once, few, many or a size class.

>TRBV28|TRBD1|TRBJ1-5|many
TGTGCCAGCACCAAATACCGGGACAGGGACAATCAGCCCCAGCATTTT
CASTKYRDRDNQPQHF
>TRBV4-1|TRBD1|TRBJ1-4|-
TGCGCCAGCAGCCAAGGAGAAGCAGGGGGTAGGGAAAAACTGTTTTTT
CASSQGEAGGREKLFF
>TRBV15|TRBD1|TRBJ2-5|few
TGTGCCACCAGCAGTCAAGACAGGGACCAAGAGACCCAGTACTTC
CATSSQDRDQETQYF
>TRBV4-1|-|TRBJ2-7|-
TGCGCCAGCAGCCAAGTCTTGGGATCCTACGAGCAGTACTTC
CASSQVLGSYEQYF
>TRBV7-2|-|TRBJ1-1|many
TGTGCCAGCAGCGGGAGCGGCGGGACTGAAGCTTTCTTT
CASSGSGGTEAFF
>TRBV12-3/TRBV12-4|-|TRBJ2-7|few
TGTGCCAGCAGTTGGGAGGACTCTGGGGCCTACGAGCAGTACTTC
CASSWEDSGAYEQYF
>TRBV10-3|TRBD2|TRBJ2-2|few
TGTGCCATCAAAGGTAGCGGGAGGGCCGTGTTTGACACCGGGGAGCTGTTTTTT
CAIKGSGRAVFDTGELFF
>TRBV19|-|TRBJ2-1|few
TGTGCCAGTAGTATAGGAGGGCTACAACGAGGGAATGAGCAGTTCTTC
CASSIGGLQRGNEQFF
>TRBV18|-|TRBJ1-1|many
TGTGCCAGCTCACCGGCGGAAGAAGCTTTCTTT
CASSPAEEAFF
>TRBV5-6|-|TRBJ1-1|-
TGTGCCAGCAGCTTGGGTTACGGGCAGAGCACTGAAGCTTTCTTT
CASSLGYGQSTEAFF